Sequencing of this T cell receptor (beta chain) was carried out in a study of blood T cell repertoires in COVID-19. As for the study in general: PBMCs, B-cell-depleted T cells, or T cells were the source of the cDNA or gDNA that made up the material.

Authors' processing steps: Reference gene primers were amplified, and this amplification served to estimate nucleated cell counts. Profiled with immunoSEQ multiplex PCR; TCRdb holds only in-frame clones, not every one. That table is the source of V, J and clone size, and D and trimming were worked out from the DNA. Of tens of thousands of clones listed, over 65% are singletons. V lost 7 bases and J 0 bases, leaving 13 bases between the germline ends. This CDR3 comprises 16 residues. In germline, CDR1 is SNHLY, CDR2 FYNNEI. The receptor was derived from a human donor in a cohort sampled during active COVID-19. The chain is built from TRBV2 and TRBJ2-6, with D maybe TRBD1 (6 bases). Sequenced sample: peripheral blood. The chain's CDR3 is CASTRTANSGANVLTF. The DNA for the CDR3 is TGTGCCAGCACCAGGACAGCGAACTCTGGGGCCAACGTCCTGACTTTC.